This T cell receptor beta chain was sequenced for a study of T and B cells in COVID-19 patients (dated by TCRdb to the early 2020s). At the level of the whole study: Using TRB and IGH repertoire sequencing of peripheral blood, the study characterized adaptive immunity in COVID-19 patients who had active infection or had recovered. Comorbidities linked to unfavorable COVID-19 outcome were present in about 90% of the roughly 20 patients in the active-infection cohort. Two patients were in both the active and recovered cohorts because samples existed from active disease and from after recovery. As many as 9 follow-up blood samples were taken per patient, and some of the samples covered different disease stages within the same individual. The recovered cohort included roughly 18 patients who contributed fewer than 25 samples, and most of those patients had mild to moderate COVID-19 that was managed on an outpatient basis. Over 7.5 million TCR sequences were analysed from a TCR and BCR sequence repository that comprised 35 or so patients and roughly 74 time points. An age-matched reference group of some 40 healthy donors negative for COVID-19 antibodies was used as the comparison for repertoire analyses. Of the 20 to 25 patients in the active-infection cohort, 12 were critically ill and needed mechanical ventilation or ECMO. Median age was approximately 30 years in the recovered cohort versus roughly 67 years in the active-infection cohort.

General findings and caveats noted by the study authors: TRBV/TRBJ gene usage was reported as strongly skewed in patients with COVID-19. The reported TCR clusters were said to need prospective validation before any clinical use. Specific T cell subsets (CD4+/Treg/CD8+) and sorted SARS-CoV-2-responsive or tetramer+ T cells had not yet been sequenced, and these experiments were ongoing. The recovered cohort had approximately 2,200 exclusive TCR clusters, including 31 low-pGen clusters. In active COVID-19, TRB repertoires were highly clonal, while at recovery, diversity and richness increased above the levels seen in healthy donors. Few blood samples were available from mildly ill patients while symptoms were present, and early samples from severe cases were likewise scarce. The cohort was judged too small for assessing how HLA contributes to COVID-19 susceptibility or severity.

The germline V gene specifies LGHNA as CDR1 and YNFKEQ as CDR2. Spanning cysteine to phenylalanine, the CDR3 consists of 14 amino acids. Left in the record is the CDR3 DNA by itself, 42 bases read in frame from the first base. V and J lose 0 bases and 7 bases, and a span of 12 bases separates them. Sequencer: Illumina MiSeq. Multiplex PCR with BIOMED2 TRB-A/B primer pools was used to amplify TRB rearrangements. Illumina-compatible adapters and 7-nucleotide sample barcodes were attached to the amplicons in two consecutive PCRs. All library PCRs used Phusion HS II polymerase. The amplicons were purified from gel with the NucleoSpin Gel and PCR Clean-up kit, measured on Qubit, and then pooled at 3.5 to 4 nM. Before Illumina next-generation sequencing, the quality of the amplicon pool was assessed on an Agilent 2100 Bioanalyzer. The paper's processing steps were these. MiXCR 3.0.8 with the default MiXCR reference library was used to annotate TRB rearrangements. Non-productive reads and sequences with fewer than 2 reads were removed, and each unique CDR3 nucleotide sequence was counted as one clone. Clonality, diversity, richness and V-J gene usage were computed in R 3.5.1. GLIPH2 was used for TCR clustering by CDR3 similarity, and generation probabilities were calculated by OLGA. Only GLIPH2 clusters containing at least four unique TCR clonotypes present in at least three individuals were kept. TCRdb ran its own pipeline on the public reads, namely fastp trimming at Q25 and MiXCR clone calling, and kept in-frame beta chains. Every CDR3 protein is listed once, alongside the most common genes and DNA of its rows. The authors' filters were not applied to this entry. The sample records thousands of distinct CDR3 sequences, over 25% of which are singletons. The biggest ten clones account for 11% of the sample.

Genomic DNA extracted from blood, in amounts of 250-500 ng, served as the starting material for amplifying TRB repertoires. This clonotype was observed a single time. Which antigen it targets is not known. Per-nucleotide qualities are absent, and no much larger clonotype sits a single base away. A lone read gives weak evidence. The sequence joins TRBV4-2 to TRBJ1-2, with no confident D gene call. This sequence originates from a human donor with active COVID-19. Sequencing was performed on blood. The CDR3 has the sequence CASSQEVRQSGYTF. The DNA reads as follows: TGTGCCAGCAGCCAAGAGGTACGGCAGTCTGGCTACACCTTC.